The sequence of this T cell receptor beta chain was determined in a study of blood T cell repertoires in COVID-19. Study in general: Italy, Spain and the United States were the sources of the convalescent and acute COVID-19 samples. PBMCs, B-cell-depleted T cells, or T cells were the source of the cDNA or gDNA that made up the material.

Enrolled during active infection, Seattle patients were then followed longitudinally. Germline CDR1 and CDR2: LGHDT and YNNKEL (reference sequence). The V end lost 3 bases, the J end lost 5 bases, and 10 bases lay between the germline ends. This CDR3 has 13 amino acids. Source study methods: Reference gene primers were amplified, and this amplification served to estimate nucleated cell counts. Assay: immunoSEQ multiplex PCR; the TCRdb copy retains only in-frame clones and omits some. That table supplies the V and J calls and clone size; D and trimming were determined from the DNA. Of tens of thousands of clones in the sample, 90% were seen once.

The genes are TRBV3-1 (or the pseudogene TRBV3-2) and TRBJ1-1, with D unclear. The sequence came from a man in his forties or fifties with COVID-19, enrolled during active disease. The sequencing input was peripheral blood. CDR3 bases: TGTGCCAGCAGCCAGGTGAGTGAGACTGAAGCTTTCTTT. This sequence encodes CASSQVSETEAFF.